This TCR beta chain was sequenced in a study of Graves' ophthalmopathy and Graves' hyperthyroidism. Study overall: Peripheral blood was gathered at first diagnosis, ahead of any treatment whatsoever.

Concerning this clonotype: What it binds is unknown.

The sequenced template was RNA, covering the TCR beta CDR3 region. HTBI primers primed a first-round RT-PCR, and a second-round multiplex PCR followed. TCRdb called the multiplex PCR reads again in MiXCR, with one record for every CDR3 protein. The data hold hundreds of thousands of distinct CDR3 sequences, with about 44% observed a single time. The CDR3 runs 15 residues. J gave up 0 bases and V 6 bases, and 8 bases lay outside the gene matches. Germline loops: CDR1 MNHEY, CDR2 SVGAGI. The evidence that diagnosis relied on was clinical symptoms, serum thyroxine, TRAb, thyroid ultrasound and orbital computed tomography. Study results and caveats: Sensitivity reached approximately 89% and specificity roughly 81% for a 13-signature model separating ophthalmopathy from stable hyperthyroidism.

J is TRBJ2-7 and V is TRBV6-5; 7 bases are a match to TRBD2. Sequenced sample: peripheral blood. This sequence originates from an adult man with Graves' ophthalmopathy. Written as DNA, the CDR3 is TGTGCCAGCAGGGGCGGGGGTCTCAGCTCCTACGAGCAGTACTTC. This sequence encodes CASRGGGLSSYEQYF.